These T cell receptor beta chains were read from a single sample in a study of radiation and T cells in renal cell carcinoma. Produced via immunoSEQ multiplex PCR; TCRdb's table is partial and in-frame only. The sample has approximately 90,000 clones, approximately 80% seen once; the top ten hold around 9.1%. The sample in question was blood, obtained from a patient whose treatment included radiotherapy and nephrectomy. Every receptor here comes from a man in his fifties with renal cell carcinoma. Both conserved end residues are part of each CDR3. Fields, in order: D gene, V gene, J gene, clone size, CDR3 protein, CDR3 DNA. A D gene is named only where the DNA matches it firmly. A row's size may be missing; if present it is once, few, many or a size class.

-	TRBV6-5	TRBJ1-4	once	CASSLSLTPDVGKLFF	TGTGCCAGCAGTTTATCCCTGACTCCTGATGTTGGAAAACTGTTTTTT
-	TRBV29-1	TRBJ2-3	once	CSVELGRRDTQYF	TGCAGCGTTGAATTGGGACGTAGGGATACGCAGTATTTT
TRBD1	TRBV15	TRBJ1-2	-	CATSRGTDRVYGYTF	TGTGCCACCAGCAGAGGGACGGACAGGGTCTATGGCTACACCTTC
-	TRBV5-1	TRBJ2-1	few	CASTPDSTTRNYNEQFF	TGCGCCAGTACACCCGATAGCACCACTAGAAACTACAATGAGCAGTTCTTC
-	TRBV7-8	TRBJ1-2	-	CASSFGEGEGYGYTF	TGTGCCAGCAGCTTTGGGGAGGGGGAAGGCTATGGCTACACCTTC
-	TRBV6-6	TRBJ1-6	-	CASSTSGWNSPLHF	TGTGCCAGCAGTACCTCCGGGTGGAATTCACCCCTCCACTTT
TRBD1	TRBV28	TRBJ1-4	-	CASSLMLGQGLKEKLFF	TGTGCCAGCAGTTTAATGTTGGGACAGGGGCTAAAAGAAAAACTGTTTTTT
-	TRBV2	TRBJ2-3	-	CASSEGRVSTDTQYF	TGTGCCAGCAGTGAGGGCAGGGTCAGCACAGATACGCAGTATTTT
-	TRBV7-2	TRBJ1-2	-	CASSLSGSVDYGYTF	TGTGCCAGCAGCTTATCAGGGTCAGTTGACTATGGCTACACCTTC
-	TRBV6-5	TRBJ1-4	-	CASSYGTVPEKLFF	TGTGCCAGCAGTTACGGGACCGTTCCTGAAAAACTGTTTTTT
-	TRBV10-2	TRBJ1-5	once	CASSELTGGGNQPQHF	TGTGCCAGCAGTGAGTTGACAGGAGGCGGCAATCAGCCCCAGCATTTT
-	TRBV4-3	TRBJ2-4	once	CASSQDVTEQPKNIQYF	TGCGCCAGCAGCCAAGATGTAACAGAACAACCCAAAAACATTCAGTACTTC
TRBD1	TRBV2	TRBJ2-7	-	CASSDGGTGKGGGSYEQYF	TGTGCCAGCAGTGATGGAGGGACAGGGAAGGGAGGGGGCTCCTACGAGCAGTACTTC
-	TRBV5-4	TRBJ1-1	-	CASSYHKNTEAFF	TGTGCCAGCAGTTACCACAAGAACACTGAAGCTTTCTTT
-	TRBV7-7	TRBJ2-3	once	CASSLVDRTDTQYF	TGTGCTAGCAGCTTAGTGGATCGCACAGATACGCAGTATTTT
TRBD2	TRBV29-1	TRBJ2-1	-	CSVDRLAGEQFF	TGCAGCGTTGACCGACTAGCCGGTGAGCAGTTCTTC
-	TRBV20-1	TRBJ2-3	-	CSASGTAQYF	TGCAGTGCTTCCGGGACGGCGCAGTATTTT
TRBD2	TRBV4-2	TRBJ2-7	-	CASSQGDYAYEQYF	TGTGCCAGCAGCCAAGGGGACTACGCCTACGAGCAGTACTTC
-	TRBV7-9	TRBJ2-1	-	CASSLERRPNNEQFF	TGTGCCAGCAGCTTAGAGCGGAGGCCGAACAATGAGCAGTTCTTC
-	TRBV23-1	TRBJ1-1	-	CASSQQGKRAFF	TGCGCCAGCAGTCAACAAGGGAAGCGAGCTTTCTTT
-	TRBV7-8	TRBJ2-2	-	CASSLFTGELFF	TGTGCCAGCAGCCTATTTACCGGGGAGCTGTTTTTT
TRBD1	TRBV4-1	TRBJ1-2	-	CASSQPGTGYGYTF	TGCGCCAGCAGCCAGCCCGGGACAGGGTATGGCTACACCTTC
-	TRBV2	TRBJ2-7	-	CASCVDYEQYF	TGTGCCAGCTGTGTCGACTACGAGCAGTACTTC
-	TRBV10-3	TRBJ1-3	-	CAISESRSSGNTIYF	TGTGCCATCAGTGAGTCCCGGAGCTCTGGAAACACCATATATTTT
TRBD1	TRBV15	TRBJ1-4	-	CATSRGQLNEKLFF	TGTGCCACCAGCAGGGGACAGCTTAATGAAAAACTGTTTTTT
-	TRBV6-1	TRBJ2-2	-	CASRRAPGEAGELFF	TGTGCCAGCAGGAGGGCCCCAGGGGAGGCCGGGGAGCTGTTTTTT
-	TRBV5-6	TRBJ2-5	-	CASSLVVGETQYF	TGTGCCAGCAGCTTGGTAGTGGGGGAGACCCAGTACTTC
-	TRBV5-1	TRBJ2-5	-	CASSLGAGQETQYF	TGCGCCAGCAGCTTGGGGGCAGGGCAAGAGACCCAGTACTTC
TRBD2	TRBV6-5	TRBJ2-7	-	CASSPTSGGTYEQYF	TGTGCCAGCAGTCCTACTAGCGGGGGGACCTACGAGCAGTACTTC
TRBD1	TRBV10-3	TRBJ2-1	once	CAISENSGQGLVEQFF	TGTGCCATCAGTGAGAATTCGGGACAGGGATTGGTTGAGCAGTTCTTC
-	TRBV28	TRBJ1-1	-	CASSDQGLSNTEAFF	TGTGCCAGCAGTGATCAGGGATTATCGAACACTGAAGCTTTCTTT
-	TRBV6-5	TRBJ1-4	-	CASSYGPASSIEKLFF	TGTGCCAGCAGTTACGGCCCAGCTTCAAGCATTGAAAAACTGTTTTTT
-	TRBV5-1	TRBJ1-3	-	CASSPGGGQGNTIYF	TGCGCCAGCAGCCCCGGCGGGGGGCAAGGAAACACCATATATTTT
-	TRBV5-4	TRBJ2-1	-	CASSLGARGAYNEQFF	TGTGCCAGCAGCTTGGGGGCCCGGGGAGCCTACAATGAGCAGTTCTTC